The source of this T cell receptor (beta chain) is a study of blood T cell repertoires in COVID-19. Background on the study: Samples of COVID-19 (acute and convalescent) were obtained from the United States, Italy and Spain. T cells, B-cell-depleted T cells, or PBMCs provided the cDNA or gDNA that served as material.

In the authors' workflow: Using reference gene primer amplification, nucleated cell counts were estimated. The protocol was immunoSEQ multiplex PCR, while the TCRdb copy is restricted to in-frame clones and leaves out a portion. V and J calls and clone size are given by that table; D and trimming were obtained from the DNA. The sample records about 130,000 clones, around 80% being singletons. The CDR3 runs 11 residues. V was clipped by 5 bases and J by 7 bases, with 11 bases between them. Per the germline V gene, CDR1 is DFQATT and CDR2 is SNEGSKA (reference sequence). The rearrangement links TRBV20-1 to TRBJ1-2, with D uncertain. This TCR was recovered from a woman aged 45-60 years with acute or convalescent COVID-19. The sequencing sample was made of peripheral blood. CDR3 nucleotides: TGCAGTGCTTCCGGAGTCGGTGGCTACACCTTC. Translating it yields CSASGVGGYTF.